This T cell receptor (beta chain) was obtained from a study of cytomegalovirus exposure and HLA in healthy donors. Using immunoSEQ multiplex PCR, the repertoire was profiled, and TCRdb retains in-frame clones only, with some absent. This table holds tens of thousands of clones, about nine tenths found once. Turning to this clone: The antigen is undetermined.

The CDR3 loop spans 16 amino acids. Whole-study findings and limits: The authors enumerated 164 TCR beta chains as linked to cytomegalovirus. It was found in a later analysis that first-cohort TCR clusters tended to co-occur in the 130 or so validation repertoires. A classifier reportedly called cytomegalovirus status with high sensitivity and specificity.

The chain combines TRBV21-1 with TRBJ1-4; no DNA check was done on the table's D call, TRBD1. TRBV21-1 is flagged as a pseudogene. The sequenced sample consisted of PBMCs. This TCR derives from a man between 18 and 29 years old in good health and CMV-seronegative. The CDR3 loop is CASRPGQGCVREKLFF. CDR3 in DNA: TGTGCCAGCAGACCGGGACAGGGATGTGTCAGGGAAAAACTGTTTTTT.